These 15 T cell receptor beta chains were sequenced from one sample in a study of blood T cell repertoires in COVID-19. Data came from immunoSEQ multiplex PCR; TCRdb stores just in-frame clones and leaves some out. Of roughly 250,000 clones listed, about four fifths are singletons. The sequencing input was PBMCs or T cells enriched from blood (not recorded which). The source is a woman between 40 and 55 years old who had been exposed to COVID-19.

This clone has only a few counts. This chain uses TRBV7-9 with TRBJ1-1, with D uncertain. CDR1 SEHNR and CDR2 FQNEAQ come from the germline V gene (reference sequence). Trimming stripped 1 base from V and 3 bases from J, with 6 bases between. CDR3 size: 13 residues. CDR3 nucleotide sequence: TGTGCCAGCAGCTTAGGGTTAGACACTGAAGCTTTCTTT. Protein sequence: CASSLGLDTEAFF.

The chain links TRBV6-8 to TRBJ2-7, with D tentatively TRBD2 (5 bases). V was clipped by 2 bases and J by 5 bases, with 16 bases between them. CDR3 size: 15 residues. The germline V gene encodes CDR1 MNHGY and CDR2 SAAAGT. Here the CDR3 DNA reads TGTGCCAGCAGTTACCGAGTCCGGGGAAACGACGAGCAGTACTTC. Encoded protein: CASSYRVRGNDEQYF.

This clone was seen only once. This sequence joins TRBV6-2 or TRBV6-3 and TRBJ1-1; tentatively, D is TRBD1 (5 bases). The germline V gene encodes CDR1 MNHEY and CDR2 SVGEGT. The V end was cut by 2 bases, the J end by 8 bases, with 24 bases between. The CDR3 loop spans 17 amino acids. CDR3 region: CASSYGGGPEGLSEAFF. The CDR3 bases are TGTGCCAGCAGTTACGGGGGGGGACCCGAGGGACTATCGGAAGCTTTCTTT.

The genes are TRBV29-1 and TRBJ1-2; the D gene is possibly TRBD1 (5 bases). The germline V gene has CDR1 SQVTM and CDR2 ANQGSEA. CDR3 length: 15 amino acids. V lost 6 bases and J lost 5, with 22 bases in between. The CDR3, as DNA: TGCAGCGTACCCGGGGGAGGGGAATACGCTTATGGCTACACCTTC. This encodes CSVPGGGEYAYGYTF.

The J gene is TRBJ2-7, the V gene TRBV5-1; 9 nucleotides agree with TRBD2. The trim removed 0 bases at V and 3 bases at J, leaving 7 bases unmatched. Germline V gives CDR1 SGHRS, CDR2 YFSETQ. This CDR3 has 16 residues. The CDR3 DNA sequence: TGCGCCAGCAGCTTGGAGGCTAGCGGGACAAGCTACGAGCAGTACTTC. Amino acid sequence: CASSLEASGTSYEQYF. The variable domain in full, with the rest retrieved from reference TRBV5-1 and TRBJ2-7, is KAGVTQTPRYLIKTRGQQVTLSCSPISGHRSVSWYQQTPGQGLQFLFEYFSETQRNKGNFPGRFSGRQFSNSRSEMNVSTLELGDSALYLCASSLEASGTSYEQYFGPGTRLTVT.

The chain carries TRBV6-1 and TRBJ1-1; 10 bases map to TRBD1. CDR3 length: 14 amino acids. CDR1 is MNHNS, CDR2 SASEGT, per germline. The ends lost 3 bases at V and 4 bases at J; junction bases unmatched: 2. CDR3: CASSDGQGVTEAFF. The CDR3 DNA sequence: TGTGCCAGCAGTGACGGACAGGGGGTCACTGAAGCTTTCTTT.

The CDR3 coding sequence is TGTGCCAGCAGCACCAGGGGGGTCACAGATACGCAGTATTTT. This translates into CASSTRGVTDTQYF. The chain couples TRBV7-9 to TRBJ2-3, with D possibly TRBD1 on 7 matching bases. Germline lookup yields CDR1 SEHNR and CDR2 FQNEAQ (reference sequence). The CDR3 consists of 14 residues. Between the trimmed V and J ends, which lost 5 bases and 2 bases, there was a span of 11 bases.

The CDR3 loop reads CASSLGRGGRGANVLTF. The CDR3, as DNA: TGTGCCAGCAGCTTAGGACGTGGAGGAAGAGGGGCCAACGTCCTGACTTTC. This rearrangement joins TRBV7-2 to TRBJ2-6; weak D call: TRBD2 (5 bases). The CDR3 consists of 17 residues. Trimming left V 1 base short and J 4 bases short, with 14 bases between. Per the germline V gene, CDR1 is SGHTA and CDR2 is FQGNSA. The full variable domain, rest sourced from reference TRBV7-2 and TRBJ2-6, is GAGVSQSPSNKVTEKGKDVELRCDPISGHTALYWYRQSLGQGLEFLIYFQGNSAPDKSGLPSDRFSAERTGGSVSTLTIQRTQQEDSAVYLCASSLGRGGRGANVLTFGAGSRLTVL.

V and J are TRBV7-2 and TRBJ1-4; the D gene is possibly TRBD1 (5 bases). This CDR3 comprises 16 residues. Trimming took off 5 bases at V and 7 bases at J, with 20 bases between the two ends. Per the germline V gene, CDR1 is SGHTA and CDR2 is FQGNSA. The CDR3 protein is CASSVSRDLAVEKLFF. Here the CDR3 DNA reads TGTGCCAGCAGCGTCAGCCGGGACCTAGCGGTTGAAAAACTGTTTTTT.

As DNA, the CDR3 is TGTGCCAGCAGCAGACTGGGGGGGCCGAACACCGGGGAGCTGTTTTTT. Its translation: CASSRLGGPNTGELFF. The chain is built from TRBV7-8 and TRBJ2-2, with D maybe TRBD2 (7 bases). V was trimmed by 5 bases and J by 0 bases, leaving 13 bases between them. The CDR3 consists of 16 residues. Germline V gene data show CDR1 as SGHVS and CDR2 as FQNEAQ.

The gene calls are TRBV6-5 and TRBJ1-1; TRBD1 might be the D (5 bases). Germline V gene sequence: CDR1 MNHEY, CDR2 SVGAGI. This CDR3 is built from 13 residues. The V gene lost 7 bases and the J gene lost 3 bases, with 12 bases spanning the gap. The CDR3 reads CASTGGGYTEAFF. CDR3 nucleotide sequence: TGTGCCAGCACCGGGGGAGGGTACACTGAAGCTTTCTTT.

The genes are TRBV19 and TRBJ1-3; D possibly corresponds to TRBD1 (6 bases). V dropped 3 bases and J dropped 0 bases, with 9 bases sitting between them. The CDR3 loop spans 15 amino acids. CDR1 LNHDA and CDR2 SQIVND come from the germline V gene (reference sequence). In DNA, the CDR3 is TGTGCCAGTAGTATGGACAGTCACTCTGGAAACACCATATATTTT. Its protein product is CASSMDSHSGNTIYF.

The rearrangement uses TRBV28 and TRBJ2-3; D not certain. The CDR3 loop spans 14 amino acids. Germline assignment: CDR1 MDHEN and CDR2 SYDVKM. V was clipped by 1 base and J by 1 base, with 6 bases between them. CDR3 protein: CASSLYGGTDTQYF. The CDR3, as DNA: TGTGCCAGCAGTTTATACGGAGGCACAGATACGCAGTATTTT.

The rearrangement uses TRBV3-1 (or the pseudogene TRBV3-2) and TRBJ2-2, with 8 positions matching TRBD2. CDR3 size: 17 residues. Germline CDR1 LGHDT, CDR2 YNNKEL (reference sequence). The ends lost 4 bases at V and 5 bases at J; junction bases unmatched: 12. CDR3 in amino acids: CASSPPGGGGPTGELFF. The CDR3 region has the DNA TGTGCCAGCAGCCCCCCCGGGGGCGGGGGGCCTACCGGGGAGCTGTTTTTT.

CDR3 amino acids: CASSPGTGETQYF. The CDR3 nucleotides read TGTGCCAGCAGCCCCGGGACTGGAGAAACCCAGTACTTC. The rearrangement links TRBV9 to TRBJ2-5; possibly TRBD2 for D (6 bases). The CDR3 is 13 amino acids. Germline-derived CDR1 and CDR2 are SGDLS and YYNGEE. V lost 4 bases and J lost 8, with 15 bases in between. The whole variable domain, filled in from reference TRBV9 and TRBJ2-5, reads DSGVTQTPKHLITATGQRVTLRCSPRSGDLSVYWYQQSLDQGLQFLIQYYNGEERAKGNILERFSAQQFPDLHSELNLSSLELGDSALYFCASSPGTGETQYFGPGTRLLVL.